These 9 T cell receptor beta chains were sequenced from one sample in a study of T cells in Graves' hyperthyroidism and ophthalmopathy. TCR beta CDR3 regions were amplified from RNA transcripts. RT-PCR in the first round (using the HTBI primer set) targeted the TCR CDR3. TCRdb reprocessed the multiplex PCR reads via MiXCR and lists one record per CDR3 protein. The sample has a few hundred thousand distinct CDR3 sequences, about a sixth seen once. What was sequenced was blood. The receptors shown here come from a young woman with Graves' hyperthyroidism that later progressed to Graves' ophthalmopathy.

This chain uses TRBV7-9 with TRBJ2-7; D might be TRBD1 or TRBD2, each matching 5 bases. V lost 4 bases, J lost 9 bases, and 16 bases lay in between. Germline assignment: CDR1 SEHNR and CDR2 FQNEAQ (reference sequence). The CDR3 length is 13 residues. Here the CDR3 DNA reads TGTGCCAGCAGCTCCACCGGGACGGCGAGGCAGTACTTC. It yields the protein CASSSTGTARQYF.

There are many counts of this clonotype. The CDR3 nucleotides read TGCGCCAGCAGCTTAAGTAGTGAGCAGTTCTTC. It specifies CASSLSSEQFF. The chain combines TRBV5-1 with TRBJ2-1; D is ambiguous. This CDR3 region has 11 residues. Germline V gene sequence: CDR1 SGHRS, CDR2 YFSETQ. Trimming removed 2 bases from V and 9 bases from J, with 6 bases in between.

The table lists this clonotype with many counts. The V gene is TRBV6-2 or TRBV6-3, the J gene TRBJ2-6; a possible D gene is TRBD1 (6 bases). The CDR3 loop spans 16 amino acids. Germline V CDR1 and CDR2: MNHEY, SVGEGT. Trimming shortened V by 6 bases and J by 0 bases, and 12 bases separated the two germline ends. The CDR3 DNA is TGTGCCAGCAGCCCGCTCAGGGGCTCTGGGGCCAACGTCCTGACTTTC. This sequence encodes CASSPLRGSGANVLTF.

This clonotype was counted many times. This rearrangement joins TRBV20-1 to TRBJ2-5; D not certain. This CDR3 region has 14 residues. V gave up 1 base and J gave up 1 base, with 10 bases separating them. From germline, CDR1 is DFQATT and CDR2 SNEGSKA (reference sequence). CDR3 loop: CSARGGSLQETQYF. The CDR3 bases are TGCAGTGCTAGAGGGGGTAGCCTCCAAGAGACCCAGTACTTC.

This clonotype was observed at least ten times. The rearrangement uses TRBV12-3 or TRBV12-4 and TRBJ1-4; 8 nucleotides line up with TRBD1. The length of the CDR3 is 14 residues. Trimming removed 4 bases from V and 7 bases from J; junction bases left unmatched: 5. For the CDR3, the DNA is TGTGCCAGCAGTTCCTCCGACAGGGGTGAAAAACTGTTTTTT. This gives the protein CASSSSDRGEKLFF.

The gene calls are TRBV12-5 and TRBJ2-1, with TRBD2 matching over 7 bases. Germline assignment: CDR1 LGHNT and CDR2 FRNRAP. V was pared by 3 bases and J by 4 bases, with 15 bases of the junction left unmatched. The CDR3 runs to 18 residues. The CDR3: CASGFIGAAGTLYNEQFF. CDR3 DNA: TGTGCTAGTGGTTTTATTGGGGCAGCGGGGACTTTGTACAATGAGCAGTTCTTC.

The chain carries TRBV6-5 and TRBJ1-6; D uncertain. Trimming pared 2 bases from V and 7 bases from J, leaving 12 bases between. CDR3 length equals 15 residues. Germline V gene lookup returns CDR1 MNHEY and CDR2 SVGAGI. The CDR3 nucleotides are TGTGCCAGCAGTTACATCCGCGGCCCCAATTCACCCCTCCACTTT. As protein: CASSYIRGPNSPLHF.

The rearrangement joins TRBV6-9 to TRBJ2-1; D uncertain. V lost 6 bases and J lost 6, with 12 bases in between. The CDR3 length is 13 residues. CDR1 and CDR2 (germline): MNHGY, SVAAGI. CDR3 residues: CASRLDQVNEQFF. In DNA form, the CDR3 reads TGTGCCAGCAGATTAGACCAGGTCAATGAGCAGTTCTTC.

The CDR3, as DNA: TGTGCCAGCAGCCGGGCTAGCGGTCTGGGAGAGACCCAGTACTTC. Translating gives CASSRASGLGETQYF. The rearrangement joins TRBV3-1 to TRBJ2-5; 7 bases match TRBD2. Trimming took 4 bases from V and 4 from J; bases not matched to a gene: 9. The CDR3 spans 15 residues. Germline loops: CDR1 LGHDT, CDR2 YNNKEL (reference sequence).